This T cell receptor beta chain was found in a study of T cell repertoires in cytomegalovirus infection. Study summary: In public TCR beta signatures, there were indications of both CMV infection and matching HLA type. The study's findings and limits: Frequencies of public TCR beta families were cumulated, and this identified carriers of CMV plus the relevant HLA. The ex vivo response was dominated by HLA-C-restricted CMV-specific TCR beta clonotypes.

A word on this clonotype: Antigen specificity is unknown. Compared with germline, one end of the junction differs, possibly owing to a read error.

TCRdb reprocessed the reads via MiXCR and lists one record per CDR3 protein. The sample includes under 300,000 distinct CDR3 sequences, around 15% seen only once; the top ten take less than 60%. This clonotype was obtained from a human donor in good health (CMV status not recorded). Some clones in this sample may be carry-over from other donors' samples. The sequenced material came from CD8+ T cells from PBMCs.

The CDR3 reads CVSRAETSGVYEQYF. CDR3 nucleotides: TGCGTCAGCCGAGCAGAAACTAGCGGGGTATACGAGCAGTACTTC. The chain has TRBV5-1 and TRBJ2-7; 10 positions match TRBD2. Germline loops: CDR1 SGHRS, CDR2 YFSETQ. The CDR3 runs 15 residues.